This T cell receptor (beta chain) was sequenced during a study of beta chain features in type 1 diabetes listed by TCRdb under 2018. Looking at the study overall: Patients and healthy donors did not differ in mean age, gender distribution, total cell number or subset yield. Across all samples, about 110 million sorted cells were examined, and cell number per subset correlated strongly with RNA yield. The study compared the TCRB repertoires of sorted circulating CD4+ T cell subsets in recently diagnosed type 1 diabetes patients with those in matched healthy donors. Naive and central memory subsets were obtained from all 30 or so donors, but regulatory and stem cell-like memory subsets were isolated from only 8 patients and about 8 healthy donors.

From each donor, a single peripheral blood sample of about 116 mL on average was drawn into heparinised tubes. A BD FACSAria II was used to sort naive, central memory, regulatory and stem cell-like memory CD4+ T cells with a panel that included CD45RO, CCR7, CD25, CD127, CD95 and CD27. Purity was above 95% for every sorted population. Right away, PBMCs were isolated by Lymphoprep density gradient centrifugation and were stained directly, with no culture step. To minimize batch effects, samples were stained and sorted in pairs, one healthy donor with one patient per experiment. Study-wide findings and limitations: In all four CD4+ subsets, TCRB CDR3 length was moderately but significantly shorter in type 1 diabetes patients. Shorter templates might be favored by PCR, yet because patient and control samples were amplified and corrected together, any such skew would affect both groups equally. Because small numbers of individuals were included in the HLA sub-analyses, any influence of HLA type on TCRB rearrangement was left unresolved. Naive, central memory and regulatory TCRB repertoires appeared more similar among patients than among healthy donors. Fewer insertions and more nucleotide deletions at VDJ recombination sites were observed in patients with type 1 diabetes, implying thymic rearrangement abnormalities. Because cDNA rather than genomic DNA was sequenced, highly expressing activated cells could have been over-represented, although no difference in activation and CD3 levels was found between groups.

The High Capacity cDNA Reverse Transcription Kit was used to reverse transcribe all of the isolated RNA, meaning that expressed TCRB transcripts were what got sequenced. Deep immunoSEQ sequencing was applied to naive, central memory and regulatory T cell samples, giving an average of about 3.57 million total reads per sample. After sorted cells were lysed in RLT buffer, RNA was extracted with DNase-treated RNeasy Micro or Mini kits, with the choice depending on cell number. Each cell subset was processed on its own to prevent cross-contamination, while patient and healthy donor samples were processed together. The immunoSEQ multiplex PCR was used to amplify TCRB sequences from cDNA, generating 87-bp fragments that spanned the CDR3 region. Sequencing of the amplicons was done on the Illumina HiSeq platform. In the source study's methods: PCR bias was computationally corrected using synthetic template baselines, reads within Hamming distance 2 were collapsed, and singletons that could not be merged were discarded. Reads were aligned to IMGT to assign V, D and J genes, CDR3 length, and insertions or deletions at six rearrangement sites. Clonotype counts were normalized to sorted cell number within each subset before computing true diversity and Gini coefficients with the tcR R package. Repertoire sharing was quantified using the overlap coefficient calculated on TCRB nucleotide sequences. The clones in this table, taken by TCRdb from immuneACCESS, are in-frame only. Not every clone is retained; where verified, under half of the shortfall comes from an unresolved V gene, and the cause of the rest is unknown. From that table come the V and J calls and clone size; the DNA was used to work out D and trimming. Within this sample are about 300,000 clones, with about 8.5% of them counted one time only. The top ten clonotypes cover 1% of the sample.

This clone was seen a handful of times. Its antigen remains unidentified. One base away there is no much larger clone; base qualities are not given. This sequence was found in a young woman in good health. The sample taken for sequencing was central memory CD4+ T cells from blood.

Here is the DNA: TGTGCCAGCAGCCGAGGAAATGGGGGCCCCGAAGCTTTCTTT. The translation is CASSRGNGGPEAFF. In this chain, TRBV13 is recombined with TRBJ1-1; possibly the D gene is TRBD1, per 6 matching bases. Counted from cysteine to phenylalanine, this CDR3 has 14 amino acids. Just CDR3 DNA is preserved here, 42 bases in frame from base 1. The junction shows trimming of 5 bases on V and 8 bases on J, plus 18 bases between the germline ends. Looking up the germline V gene (reference sequence) yields CDR1 PRHDT and CDR2 FYEKMQ.